Listed below are T cell receptor beta chains from one sample, sequenced in a study of blood T cell repertoires in COVID-19. Repertoires were generated with immunoSEQ multiplex PCR, while TCRdb's copy carries only in-frame clones and drops some. The sample shows approximately 41,000 clones, more than 70% of them seen only once. Sequencing was performed on peripheral blood. These receptors all stem from a human donor in a cohort sampled during active COVID-19. Each CDR3 is given with its conserved first and last residue. The D gene is left open where the match is weak. Only part of the rows carry a size: once, few, many, or a class if the clone is expanded.

TRBV13	NA	TRBJ2-5	NA	TGTGCCAGCAGCGTAAGGACGGGGCAAGAGACCCAGTACTTC	CASSVRTGQETQYF
TRBV7-9	TRBD1	TRBJ2-3	few	TGTGCCAGCAGCTCAAGGGGACAGGGGGCTTCTGGAGATACGCAGTATTTT	CASSSRGQGASGDTQYF
TRBV5-1	TRBD1	TRBJ1-4	NA	TGCGCCAGCAGCAGCGGGACAGGGGTGGCCGAGGTTAATGAAAAACTGTTTTTT	CASSSGTGVAEVNEKLFF
TRBV6-2/TRBV6-3	TRBD2	TRBJ2-2	NA	TGTGCCAGCAGTTACGTTCCAGCGGGAGTCGGGGAGCTGTTTTTT	CASSYVPAGVGELFF
TRBV5-1	NA	TRBJ2-1	NA	TGCGCCAGCAGCACACCAGGAACCCTTACAAACAATGAGCAGTTCTTC	CASSTPGTLTNNEQFF
TRBV13	TRBD1	TRBJ1-4	NA	TGTGCCAGCAGCTCCTCAGGGGGCAGAGAAAAACTGTTTTTT	CASSSSGGREKLFF
TRBV30	NA	TRBJ1-1	NA	TGTGCCTCCAACAACCAGGTGAACACTGAAGCTTTCTTT	CASNNQVNTEAFF
TRBV7-3	NA	TRBJ2-7	NA	TGTGCCAGCAGCTTAAGCCAAAGCGACGAGCAGTACTTC	CASSLSQSDEQYF
TRBV10-2	NA	TRBJ1-4	NA	TGCGCCAGCAGTGAGCTATCGGGGGTTTCAACTAATGAAAAACTGTTTTTT	CASSELSGVSTNEKLFF
TRBV4-1	NA	TRBJ2-7	few	TGCGCCAGCAGCCAAGGATTATCGAGCTACGAGCAGTACTTC	CASSQGLSSYEQYF
TRBV9	NA	TRBJ1-5	NA	TGTGCCAGCAGTCTCGGGGGTCCCAATCAGCCCCAGCATTTT	CASSLGGPNQPQHF
TRBV7-6	NA	TRBJ2-1	NA	TGTGCCAGCAGCTTAGGGAGTGTGATCGTAAACAATGAGCAGTTCTTC	CASSLGSVIVNNEQFF
TRBV29-1	NA	TRBJ2-3	NA	TGCAGCGTTGGGGTAGGAGGGGCCACAGATACGCAGTATTTT	CSVGVGGATDTQYF
TRBV5-1	TRBD1	TRBJ2-5	NA	TGCGCCAGCAGCACCGGAACCGGGACAGGGGAAGAGACCCAGTACTTC	CASSTGTGTGEETQYF
TRBV9	TRBD2	TRBJ2-1	NA	TGTGCCAGCAGCGTAGGTAGCGGGAGCCTCAATGAGCAGTTCTTC	CASSVGSGSLNEQFF
TRBV7-9	TRBD2	TRBJ2-3	NA	TGTGCCAGCAGCCGCGGGGGGCACACAGATACGCAGTATTTT	CASSRGGHTDTQYF
TRBV9	NA	TRBJ1-2	NA	TGTGCCAGCAGCGTATGGCAGGGAGGGGGTGATGGCTACACCTTC	CASSVWQGGGDGYTF
TRBV24-1	NA	TRBJ2-1	NA	TGTGCCACCAGTGATTTGGGTTTCGGACAGCCGAGCTCCTACAATGAGCAGTTCTTC	CATSDLGFGQPSSYNEQFF
TRBV27	NA	TRBJ2-3	few	TGTGCCAGCAACCGAGTCTCTAGCACAGATACGCAGTATTTT	CASNRVSSTDTQYF
TRBV7-9	NA	TRBJ2-3	NA	TGTGCCAGCAGCTTAATTGGGTACTACCTTAGCACAGATACGCAGTATTTT	CASSLIGYYLSTDTQYF
TRBV11-2	NA	TRBJ2-6	NA	TGTGCCAGCAGCCCCCAGGATGGGGCCAACGTCCTGACTTTC	CASSPQDGANVLTF
TRBV6-5	NA	TRBJ2-1	NA	TGTGCCAGCAGCCCGGGCCATCAAAGGGGCAATGAGCAGTTCTTC	CASSPGHQRGNEQFF
TRBV5-1	NA	TRBJ2-7	NA	TGCGCCAGCAGCACCGGGACACCTCCCCTCGAGCAGTACTTC	CASSTGTPPLEQYF